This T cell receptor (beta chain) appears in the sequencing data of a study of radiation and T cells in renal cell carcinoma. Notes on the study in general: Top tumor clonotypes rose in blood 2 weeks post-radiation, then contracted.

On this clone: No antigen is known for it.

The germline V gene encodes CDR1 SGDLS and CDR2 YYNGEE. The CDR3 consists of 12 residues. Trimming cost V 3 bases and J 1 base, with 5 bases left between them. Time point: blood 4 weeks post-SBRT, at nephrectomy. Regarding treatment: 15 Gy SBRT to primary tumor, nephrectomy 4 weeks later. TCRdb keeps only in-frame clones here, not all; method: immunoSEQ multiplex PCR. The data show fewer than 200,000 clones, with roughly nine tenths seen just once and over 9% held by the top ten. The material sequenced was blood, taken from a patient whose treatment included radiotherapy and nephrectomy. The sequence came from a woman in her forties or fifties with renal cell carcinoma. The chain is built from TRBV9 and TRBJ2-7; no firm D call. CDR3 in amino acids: CASSAGSYEQYF. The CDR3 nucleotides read TGTGCCAGCAGCGCAGGATCCTACGAGCAGTACTTC.